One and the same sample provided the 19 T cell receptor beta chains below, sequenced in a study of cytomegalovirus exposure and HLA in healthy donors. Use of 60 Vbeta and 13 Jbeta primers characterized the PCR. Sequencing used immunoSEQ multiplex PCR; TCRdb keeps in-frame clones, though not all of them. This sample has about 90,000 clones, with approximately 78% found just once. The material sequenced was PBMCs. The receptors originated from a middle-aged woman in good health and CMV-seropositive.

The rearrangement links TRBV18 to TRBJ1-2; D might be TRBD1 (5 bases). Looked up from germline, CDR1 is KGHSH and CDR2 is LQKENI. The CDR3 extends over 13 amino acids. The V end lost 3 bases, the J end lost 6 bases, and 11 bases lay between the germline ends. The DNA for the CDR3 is TGTGCCAGCTCACCGGCAGGGAATAATGGCTACACCTTC. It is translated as CASSPAGNNGYTF.

DNA for the CDR3: TGTGCCATGAGTTGGGGCGAAGAGAACACCGGGGAGCTGTTTTTT. This codes for CAMSWGEENTGELFF. The rearrangement joins TRBV10-3 to TRBJ2-2, with D possibly matching TRBD1 (5 bases). The CDR3 spans 15 residues. Germline assignment: CDR1 ENHRY and CDR2 SYGVKD. V was pared by 9 bases and J by 1 base, with 15 bases between.

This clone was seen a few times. CDR3 nucleotide sequence: TGTGCCAGCAGCCAAGTAAGCGGGGTCTACGAGCAGTACTTC. This gives the protein CASSQVSGVYEQYF. The chain recombines TRBV4-2 with TRBJ2-5, with TRBD2 identical over 7 bases. The J call is in doubt because the DNA end fits TRBJ2-7 better. CDR1 LGHNA and CDR2 YNFKEQ come from the germline V gene. The CDR3 runs 14 residues.

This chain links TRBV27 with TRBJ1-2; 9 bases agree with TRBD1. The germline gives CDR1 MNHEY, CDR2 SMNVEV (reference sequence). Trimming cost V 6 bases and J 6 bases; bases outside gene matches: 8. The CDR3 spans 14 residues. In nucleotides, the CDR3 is TGTGCCAGCAGAAGGGACAGGGAGGTCAATGGCTACACCTTC. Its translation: CASRRDREVNGYTF.

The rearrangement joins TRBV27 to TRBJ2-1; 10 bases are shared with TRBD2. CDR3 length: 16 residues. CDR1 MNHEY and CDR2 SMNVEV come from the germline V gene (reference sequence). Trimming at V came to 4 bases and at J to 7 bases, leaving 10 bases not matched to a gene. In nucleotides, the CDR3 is TGTGCCAGCAGTTCCCCAGCTAGCGGGAGATTGAATGAGCAGTTCTTC. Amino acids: CASSSPASGRLNEQFF.

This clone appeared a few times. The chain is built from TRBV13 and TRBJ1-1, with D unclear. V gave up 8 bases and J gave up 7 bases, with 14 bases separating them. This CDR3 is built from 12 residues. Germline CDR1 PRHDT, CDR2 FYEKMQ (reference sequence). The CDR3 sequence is CASSVGGREAFF. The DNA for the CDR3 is TGTGCCAGCTCTGTAGGAGGGCGTGAAGCTTTCTTT.

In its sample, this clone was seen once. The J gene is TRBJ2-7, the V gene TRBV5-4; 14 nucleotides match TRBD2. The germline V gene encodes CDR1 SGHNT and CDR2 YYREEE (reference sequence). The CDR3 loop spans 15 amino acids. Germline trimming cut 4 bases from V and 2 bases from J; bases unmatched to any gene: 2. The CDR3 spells CASSLGLAGAYEQYF. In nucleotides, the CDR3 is TGTGCCAGCAGCCTGGGACTAGCGGGAGCCTACGAGCAGTACTTC. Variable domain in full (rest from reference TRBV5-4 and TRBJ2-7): ETGVTQSPTHLIKTRGQQVTLRCSSQSGHNTVSWYQQALGQGPQFIFQYYREEENGRGNFPPRFSGLQFPNYSSELNVNALELDDSALYLCASSLGLAGAYEQYFGPGTRLTVT.

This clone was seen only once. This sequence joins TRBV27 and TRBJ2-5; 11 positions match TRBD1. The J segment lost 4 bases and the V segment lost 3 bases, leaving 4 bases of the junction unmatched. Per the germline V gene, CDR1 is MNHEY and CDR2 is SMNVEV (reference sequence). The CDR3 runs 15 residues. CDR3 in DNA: TGTGCCAGCAGTTTCCGGGACAGGGGGTTAGAGACCCAGTACTTC. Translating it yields CASSFRDRGLETQYF.

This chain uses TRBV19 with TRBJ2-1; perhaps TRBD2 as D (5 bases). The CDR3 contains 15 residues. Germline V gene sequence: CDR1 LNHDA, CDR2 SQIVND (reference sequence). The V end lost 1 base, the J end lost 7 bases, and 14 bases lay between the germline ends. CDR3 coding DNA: TGTGCCAGTAGTATAGCCGGACTGGGTGGTAATGAGCAGTTCTTC. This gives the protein CASSIAGLGGNEQFF.

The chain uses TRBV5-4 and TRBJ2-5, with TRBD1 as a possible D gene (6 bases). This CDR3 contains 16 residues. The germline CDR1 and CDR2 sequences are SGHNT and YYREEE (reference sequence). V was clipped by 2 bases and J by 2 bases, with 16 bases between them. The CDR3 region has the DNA TGTGCCAGCAGCTTAGGCGCCCGGGACAAACAAGAGACCCAGTACTTC. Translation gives CASSLGARDKQETQYF.

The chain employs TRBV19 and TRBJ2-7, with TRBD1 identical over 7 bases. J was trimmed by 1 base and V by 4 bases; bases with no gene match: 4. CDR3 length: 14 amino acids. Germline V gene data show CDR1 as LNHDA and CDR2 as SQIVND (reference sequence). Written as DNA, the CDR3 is TGTGCCAGTAGTAACGGACAGGTTTCCTACGAGCAGTACTTC. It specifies CASSNGQVSYEQYF. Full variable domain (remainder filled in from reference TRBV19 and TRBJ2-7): DGGITQSPKYLFRKEGQNVTLSCEQNLNHDAMYWYRQDPGQGLRLIYYSQIVNDFQKGDIAEGYSVSREKKESFPLTVTSAQKNPTAFYLCASSNGQVSYEQYFGPGTRLTVT.

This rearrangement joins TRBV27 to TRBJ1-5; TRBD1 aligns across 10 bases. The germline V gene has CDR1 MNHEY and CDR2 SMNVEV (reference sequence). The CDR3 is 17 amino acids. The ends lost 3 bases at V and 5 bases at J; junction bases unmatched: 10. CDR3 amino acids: CASSFASPGQGHQPQHF. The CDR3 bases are TGTGCCAGCAGTTTCGCCTCCCCGGGACAGGGGCATCAGCCCCAGCATTTT.

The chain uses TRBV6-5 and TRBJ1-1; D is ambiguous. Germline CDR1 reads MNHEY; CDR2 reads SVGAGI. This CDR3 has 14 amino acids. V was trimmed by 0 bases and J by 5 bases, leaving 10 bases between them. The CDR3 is CASSYSRQLTEAFF. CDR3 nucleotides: TGTGCCAGCAGTTACTCGAGGCAGTTGACTGAAGCTTTCTTT.

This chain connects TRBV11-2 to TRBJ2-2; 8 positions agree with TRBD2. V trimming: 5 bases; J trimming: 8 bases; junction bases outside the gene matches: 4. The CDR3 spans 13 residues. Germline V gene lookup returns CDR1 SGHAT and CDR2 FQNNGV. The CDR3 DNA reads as TGTGCCAGCAGCCGGGGGGGGGCGGGGGAGCTGTTTTTT. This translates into CASSRGGAGELFF.

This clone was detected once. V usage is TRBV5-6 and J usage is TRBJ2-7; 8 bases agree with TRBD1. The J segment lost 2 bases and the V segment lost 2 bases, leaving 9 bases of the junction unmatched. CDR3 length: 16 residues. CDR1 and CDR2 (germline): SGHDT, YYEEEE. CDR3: CASSFYRTGPTYEQYF. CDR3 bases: TGTGCCAGCAGCTTTTATAGGACAGGGCCTACCTACGAGCAGTACTTC.

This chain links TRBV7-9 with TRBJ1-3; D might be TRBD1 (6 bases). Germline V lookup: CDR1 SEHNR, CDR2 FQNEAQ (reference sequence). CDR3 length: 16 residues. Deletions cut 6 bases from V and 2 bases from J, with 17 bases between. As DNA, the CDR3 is TGTGCCAGCAGATTTGAGATCAGGGGCCCTGGAAACACCATATATTTT. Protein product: CASRFEIRGPGNTIYF.

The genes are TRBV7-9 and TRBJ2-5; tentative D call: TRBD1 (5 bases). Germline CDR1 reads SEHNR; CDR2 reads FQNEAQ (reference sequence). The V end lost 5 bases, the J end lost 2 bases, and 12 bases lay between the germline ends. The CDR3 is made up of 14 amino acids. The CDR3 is CASSLRTNQETQYF. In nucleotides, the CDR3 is TGTGCCAGCAGCCTTAGGACAAATCAAGAGACCCAGTACTTC.

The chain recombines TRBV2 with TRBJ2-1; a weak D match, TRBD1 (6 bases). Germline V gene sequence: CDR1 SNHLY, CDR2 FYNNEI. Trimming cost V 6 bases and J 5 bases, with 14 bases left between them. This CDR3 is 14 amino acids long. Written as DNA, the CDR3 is TGTGCCAGCAGGAACAGGGAGATGGACAATGAGCAGTTCTTC. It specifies CASRNREMDNEQFF. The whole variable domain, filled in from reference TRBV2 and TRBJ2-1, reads EPEVTQTPSHQVTQMGQEVILRCVPISNHLYFYWYRQILGQKVEFLVSFYNNEISEKSEIFDDQFSVERPDGSNFTLKIRSTKLEDSAMYFCASRNREMDNEQFFGPGTRLTVL.

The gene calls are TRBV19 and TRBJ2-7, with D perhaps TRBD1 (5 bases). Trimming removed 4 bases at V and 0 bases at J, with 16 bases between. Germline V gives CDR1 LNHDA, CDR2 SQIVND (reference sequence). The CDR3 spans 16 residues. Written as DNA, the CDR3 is TGTGCCAGTAGTACCGGCCTGGACATTCTCTCCTACGAGCAGTACTTC. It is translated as CASSTGLDILSYEQYF.